This T cell receptor beta chain was recovered during a study of blood T cell repertoires in COVID-19 (dated by TCRdb to the early 2020s). Study-level background: Samples covering the acute and convalescent phases of COVID-19 were provided by collaborators in the United States, Italy and Spain. The prospective study material was composed of cDNA or gDNA derived from T cells, B-cell-depleted T cells, or PBMCs. Deeply sampled blood TCRbeta repertoires from subjects exposed to, actively infected with, or recovered from COVID-19 were included in the dataset. Where available, HLA class I and class II types were obtained from metadata supplied by the sample provider rather than from assay-based typing. Samples came from the ongoing ImmuneRACE study (first 160 participants) plus 1,254 subjects from 6 global collaborators. The repertoires were released in a freely available public database meant as a resource for research on the immune response to SARS-CoV-2. A de-identified subject ID, COVID-19 status, age in years and sex were almost always included in the sample metadata. What the work shows at the level of the full study, not this receptor alone: The amount of clinical and demographic metadata varied by source and participant and was provided uncurated.

The collaborating institutions used their own protocols to collect whole blood in K2EDTA tubes. For TCRbeta analysis, collaborators shipped samples in one of three forms: frozen whole blood, isolated PBMCs, or DNA extracted from either of those sample types. TCRbeta CDR3 regions were amplified from genomic DNA using the immunoSEQ Assay, a bias-controlled multiplex PCR. The paper's data handling went like this. Within the assay, amplification of reference gene primers was used to estimate how many nucleated cells each sample contained. To quantify the absolute abundance of each unique TCRbeta CDR3 rearrangement, sequence reads were collapsed and filtered. Productive Simpson clonality was computed per sample as the square root of Simpson's diversity index over productive rearrangements. Here the immuneACCESS table is served through TCRdb, limited to in-frame sequences with V and J called. Missing clones are a known gap in these copies; in checked studies unresolved V genes cover under half, and the rest lacks a known reason. The V and J calls and clone size are taken from that table; D and trimming were inferred from the DNA. This sample comprises 250,000 to 300,000 clones, roughly 91% of them detected only once. Clones ranked in the top ten supply 4.6% of the sample.

To note about this clone: The specificity of this receptor is unknown. No much larger clone is present one base from it, and per-base qualities are unavailable.

Including the terminal cysteine and phenylalanine, the CDR3 comprises 14 residues. Left in the record is the CDR3 DNA by itself, 42 bases read in frame from the first base. Relative to germline, V is missing 0 bases and J is missing 7 bases, with 6 bases of the junction outside any gene match. The germline V gene (reference sequence) supplies CDR1 LGHDT and CDR2 YNNKEL. Input material: peripheral blood. The source is a man aged 35 to 55 with acute or convalescent COVID-19. The chain joins TRBV3-1 (or the pseudogene TRBV3-2) to TRBJ2-7; 7 junctional bases match TRBD2. The DNA sequence follows: TGTGCCAGCAGCCAAGAGGGGGGGGTTGGTGAGCAGTACTTC. Translation gives CASSQEGGVGEQYF.